This record looks at one TCR beta chain sequence and its context. No cognate antigen has been identified for it. No much larger clone exists at a distance of one base, and base qualities are not known. The CDR3 spans 14 residues, from the cysteine through the phenylalanine. The only DNA kept is the CDR3, 42 bases in frame from the first base. CDR1 and CDR2, per the germline V gene, are SGHVS and FQNEAQ. V is shortened by 6 bases, J by 0 bases, and the region joining them spans 9 bases. This sample was taken from a study of T cell responses to AZD1222 COVID-19 vaccine (dated by TCRdb to the early 2020s). A note on the overall study: AZD1222 recipients given second doses at about 4 weeks or at about 12 weeks were pooled, since spike-specific TCR depth and breadth were not found to differ between the two schedules. A total of 230 to 250 trial participants underwent TCR sequencing, of whom 200 to 220 received two doses of AZD1222 and about 26 received two doses of the MenACWY control vaccine. Trial participants were enrolled by age into subgroups of 18-55, 56-69 and 70-plus years, and around 140, 26 and 57 TCR-sequenced participants, respectively, were included in these subgroups. Points the paper makes about the study in general: Spike-specific TCR breadth and depth rose significantly after two AZD1222 doses compared with day 0 and with MenACWY recipients. Because no samples from the day 14 peak response were available, repertoires could be characterized only after the peak T cell response. Participants were mostly white British, with more females than males. The authors suggested clonal diversity may have been underestimated. Reportedly, almost half of the unique spike-specific TCRs recognized epitopes lying outside the regions that are mutated in the B.1.351 and B.1.1.7 variants. Conclusions about previously exposed vaccinees were limited because only a handful of AZD1222 recipients were SARS-CoV-2 seropositive at baseline. The 56-69-year group was small, and its depth increase did not reach significance, likely because of low power. CD4 TCRs associated with the vaccine covered the entire spike protein, and the dominant responses were in regions 160-218 and 743-854.

The time point label, read with the paper, signifies: baseline before first vaccination. Vaccinee samples were obtained from the UK trials COV001 and COV002, which included a single-blind randomized controlled phase 2/3 trial of AZD1222 (ChAdOx1 nCoV-19) in healthy adults. For TCRbeta chain sequencing, PBMC samples from trial participants were taken at day 0 and at day 28 after the second dose. The CDR3 regions of human TCRbeta chains were analyzed by immunosequencing. On the study's bioinformatics: TCRs in the repertoires were matched against a reference library of SARS-CoV-2-specific TCRs that had been generated with the MIRA antigen-specificity platform. Breadth meant the fraction of unique TCRs that were SARS-CoV-2-associated, whereas depth meant the fraction of total T cells that were SARS-CoV-2-associated. Using the MIRA data, each spike-specific TCR was assigned both to the spike region to which the TCR was reactive and to a CD4 or CD8 class. Log10-transformed breadth and depth values were compared by one-way ANOVA with Sidak's multiple comparisons tests. TCRdb took over this immuneACCESS table, retaining in-frame rearrangements with V and J assigned. Such tables are incomplete; in checked studies, under half of the missing clones stem from an unresolved V gene, and the remainder is unexplained. V and J calls and clone size are copied from that table; D and trimming were computed from the DNA. For this sample the table gives 150,000 to 200,000 clones, of which 80% to 95% were detected only once. The ten largest clonotypes hold roughly 1.4% of the sample.

The receptor chain draws on TRBV7-8 and TRBJ2-1; no D segment can be confidently identified. This TCR came from an adult in good health. The sequenced sample was peripheral blood, obtained on day 0 of AZD1222 vaccination. The DNA sequence reads TGTGCCAGCAGAAGCCCGAGCTCCTACAATGAGCAGTTCTTC. This sequence encodes CASRSPSSYNEQFF.